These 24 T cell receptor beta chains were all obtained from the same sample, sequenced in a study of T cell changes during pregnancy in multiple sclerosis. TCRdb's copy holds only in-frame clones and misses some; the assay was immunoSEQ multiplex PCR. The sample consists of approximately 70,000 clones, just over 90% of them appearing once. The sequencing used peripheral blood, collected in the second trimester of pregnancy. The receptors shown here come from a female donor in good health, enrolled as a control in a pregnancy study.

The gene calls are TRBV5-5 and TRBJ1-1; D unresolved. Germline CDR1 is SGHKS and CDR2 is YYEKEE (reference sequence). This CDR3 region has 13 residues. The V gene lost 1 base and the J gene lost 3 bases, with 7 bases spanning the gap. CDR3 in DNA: TGTGCCAGCAGCTTGTGGAGTGACACTGAAGCTTTCTTT. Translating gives CASSLWSDTEAFF.

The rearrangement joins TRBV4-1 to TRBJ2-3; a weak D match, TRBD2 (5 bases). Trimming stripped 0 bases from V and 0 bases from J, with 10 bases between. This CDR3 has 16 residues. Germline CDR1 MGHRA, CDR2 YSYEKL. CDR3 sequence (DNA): TGCGCCAGCAGCCAAGACGCGGGCCGAAGCACAGATACGCAGTATTTT. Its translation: CASSQDAGRSTDTQYF.

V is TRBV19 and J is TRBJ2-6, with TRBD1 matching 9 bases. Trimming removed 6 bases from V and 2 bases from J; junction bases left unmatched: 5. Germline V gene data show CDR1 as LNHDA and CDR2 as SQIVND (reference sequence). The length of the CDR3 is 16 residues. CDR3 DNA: TGTGCCAGTAGGACGACAGGGGGGGCTGGGGCCAACGTCCTGACTTTC. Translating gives CASRTTGGAGANVLTF.

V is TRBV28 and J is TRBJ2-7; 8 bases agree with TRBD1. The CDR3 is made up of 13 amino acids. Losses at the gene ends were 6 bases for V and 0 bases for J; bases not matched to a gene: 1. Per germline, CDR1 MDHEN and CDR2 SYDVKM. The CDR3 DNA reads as TGTGCCAGCAGGACAGGGGTCTCCTACGAGCAGTACTTC. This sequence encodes CASRTGVSYEQYF.

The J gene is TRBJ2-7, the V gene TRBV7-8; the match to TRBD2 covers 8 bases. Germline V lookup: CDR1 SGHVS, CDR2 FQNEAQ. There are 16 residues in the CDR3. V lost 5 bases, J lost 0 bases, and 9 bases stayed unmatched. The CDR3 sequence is CASSPGLAGFSYEQYF. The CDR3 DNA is TGTGCCAGCAGCCCCGGGCTAGCGGGCTTCTCCTACGAGCAGTACTTC.

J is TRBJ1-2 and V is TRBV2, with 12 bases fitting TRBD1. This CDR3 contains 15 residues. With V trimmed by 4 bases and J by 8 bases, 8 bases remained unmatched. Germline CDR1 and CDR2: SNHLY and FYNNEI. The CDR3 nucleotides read TGTGCCAGCAGTGGGGGGACAGGGGGCCTTGGGGGCTACACCTTC. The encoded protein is CASSGGTGGLGGYTF. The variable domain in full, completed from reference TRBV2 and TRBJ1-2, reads EPEVTQTPSHQVTQMGQEVILRCVPISNHLYFYWYRQILGQKVEFLVSFYNNEISEKSEIFDDQFSVERPDGSNFTLKIRSTKLEDSAMYFCASSGGTGGLGGYTFGSGTRLTVV.

Here the CDR3 DNA reads TGTGCCAGCAGTTTAGGACTAGCGGGGGAGTTCCAAGAGACCCAGTACTTC. Amino acid sequence: CASSLGLAGEFQETQYF. The chain links TRBV28 to TRBJ2-5, with 13 bases aligning to TRBD2. The CDR3 is made up of 17 amino acids. V shed 2 bases, J shed 1 base, and the junction held 4 bases outside the gene matches. Germline-derived CDR1 and CDR2 are MDHEN and SYDVKM.

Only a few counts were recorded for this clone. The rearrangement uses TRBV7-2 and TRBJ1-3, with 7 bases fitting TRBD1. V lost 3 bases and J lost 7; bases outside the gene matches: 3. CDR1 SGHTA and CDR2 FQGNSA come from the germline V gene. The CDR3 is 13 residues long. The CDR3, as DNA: TGTGCCAGCAGCTTGACAGGGACGAACACCATATATTTT. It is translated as CASSLTGTNTIYF. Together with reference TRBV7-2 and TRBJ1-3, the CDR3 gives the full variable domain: GAGVSQSPSNKVTEKGKDVELRCDPISGHTALYWYRQSLGQGLEFLIYFQGNSAPDKSGLPSDRFSAERTGGSVSTLTIQRTQQEDSAVYLCASSLTGTNTIYFGEGSWLTVV.

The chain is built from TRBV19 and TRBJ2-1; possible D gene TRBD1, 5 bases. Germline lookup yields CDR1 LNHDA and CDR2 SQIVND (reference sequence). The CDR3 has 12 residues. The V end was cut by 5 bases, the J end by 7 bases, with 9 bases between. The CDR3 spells CASSSSGNEQFF. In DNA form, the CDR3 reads TGTGCCAGTAGTTCGTCAGGGAATGAGCAGTTCTTC.

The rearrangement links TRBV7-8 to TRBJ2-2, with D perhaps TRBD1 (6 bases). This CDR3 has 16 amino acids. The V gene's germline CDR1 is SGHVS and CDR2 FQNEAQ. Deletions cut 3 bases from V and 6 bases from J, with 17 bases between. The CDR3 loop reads CASSLGHRQAAGELFF. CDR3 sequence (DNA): TGTGCCAGCAGCTTGGGACATCGACAGGCGGCCGGGGAGCTGTTTTTT.

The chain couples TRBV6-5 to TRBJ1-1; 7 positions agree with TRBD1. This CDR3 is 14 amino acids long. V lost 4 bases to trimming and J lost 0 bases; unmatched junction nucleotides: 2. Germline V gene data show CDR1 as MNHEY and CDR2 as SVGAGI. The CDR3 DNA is TGTGCCAGCAGTTTGACAGGGTTGAACACTGAAGCTTTCTTT. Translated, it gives CASSLTGLNTEAFF.

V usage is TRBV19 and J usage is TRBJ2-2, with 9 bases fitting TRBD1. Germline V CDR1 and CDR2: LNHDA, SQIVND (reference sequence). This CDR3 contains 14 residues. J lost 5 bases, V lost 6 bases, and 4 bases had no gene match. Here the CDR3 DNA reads TGTGCCAGTAGCCTACAGGGGGCAACCGGGGAGCTGTTTTTT. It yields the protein CASSLQGATGELFF.

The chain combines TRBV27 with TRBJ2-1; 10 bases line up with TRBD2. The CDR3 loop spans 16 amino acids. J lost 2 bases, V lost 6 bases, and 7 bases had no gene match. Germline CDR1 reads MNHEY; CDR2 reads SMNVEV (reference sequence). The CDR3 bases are TGTGCCAGCAGCCGGGGAGCGGGGGGGCCCTACAATGAGCAGTTCTTC. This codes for CASSRGAGGPYNEQFF.

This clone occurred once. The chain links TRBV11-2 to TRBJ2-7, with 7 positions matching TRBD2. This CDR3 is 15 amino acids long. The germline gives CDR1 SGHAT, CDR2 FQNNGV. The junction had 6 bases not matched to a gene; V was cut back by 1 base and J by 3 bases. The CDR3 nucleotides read TGTGCCAGCAGCTTAGGGAGCGGGGTCCTCTACGAGCAGTACTTC. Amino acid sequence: CASSLGSGVLYEQYF.

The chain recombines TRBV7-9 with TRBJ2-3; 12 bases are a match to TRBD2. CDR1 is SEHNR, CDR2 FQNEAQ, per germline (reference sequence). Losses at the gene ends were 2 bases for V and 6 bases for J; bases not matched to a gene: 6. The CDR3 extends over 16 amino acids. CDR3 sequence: CASSLSSSGGEDTQYF. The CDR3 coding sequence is TGTGCCAGCAGCTTATCATCTAGCGGGGGGGAGGATACGCAGTATTTT.

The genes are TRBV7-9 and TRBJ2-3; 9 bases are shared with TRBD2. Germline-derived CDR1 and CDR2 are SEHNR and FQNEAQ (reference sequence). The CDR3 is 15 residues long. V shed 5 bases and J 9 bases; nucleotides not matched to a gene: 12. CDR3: CASSPGTSSIGTQYF. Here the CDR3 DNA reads TGTGCCAGCAGCCCGGGGACTAGCAGTATAGGGACGCAGTATTTT.

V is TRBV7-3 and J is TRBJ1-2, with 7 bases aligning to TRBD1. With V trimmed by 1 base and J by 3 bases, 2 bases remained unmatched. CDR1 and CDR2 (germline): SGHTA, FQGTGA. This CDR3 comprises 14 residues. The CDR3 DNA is TGTGCCAGCAGCTTAAGTGGACAGGACTATGGCTACACCTTC. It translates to CASSLSGQDYGYTF.

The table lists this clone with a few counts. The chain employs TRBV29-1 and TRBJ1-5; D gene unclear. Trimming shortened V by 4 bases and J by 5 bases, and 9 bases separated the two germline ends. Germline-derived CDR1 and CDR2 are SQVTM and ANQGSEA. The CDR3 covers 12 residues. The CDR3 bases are TGCAGCGTTGGGGCCCGCGATCAGCCCCAGCATTTT. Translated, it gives CSVGARDQPQHF.

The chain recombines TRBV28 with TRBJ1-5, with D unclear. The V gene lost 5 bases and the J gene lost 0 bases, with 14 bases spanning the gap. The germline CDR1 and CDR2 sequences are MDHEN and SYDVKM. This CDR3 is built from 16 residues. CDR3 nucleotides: TGTGCCAGCAGTCCTCCGGCGGAGTATAGCAATCAGCCCCAGCATTTT. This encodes CASSPPAEYSNQPQHF.

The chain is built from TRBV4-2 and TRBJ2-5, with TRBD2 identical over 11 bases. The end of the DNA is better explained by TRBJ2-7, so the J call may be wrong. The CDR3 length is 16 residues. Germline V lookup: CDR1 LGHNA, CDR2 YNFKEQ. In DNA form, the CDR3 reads TGTGCCAGCAGCCATGCTTCGGGGACTAGCGGCTACGAGCAGTACTTC. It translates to CASSHASGTSGYEQYF.

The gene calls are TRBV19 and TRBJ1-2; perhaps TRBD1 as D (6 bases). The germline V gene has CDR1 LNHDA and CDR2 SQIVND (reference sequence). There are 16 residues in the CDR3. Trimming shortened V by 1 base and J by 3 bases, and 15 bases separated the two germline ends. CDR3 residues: CASSIVDRRFYYGYTF. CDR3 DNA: TGTGCCAGTAGTATAGTTGACAGGCGGTTCTACTATGGCTACACCTTC.

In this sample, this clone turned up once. The CDR3 loop reads CASRAAVAGDNEQYF. The CDR3 bases are TGTGCCAGTAGGGCCGCCGTTGCGGGAGACAACGAGCAGTACTTC. This chain uses TRBV19 with TRBJ2-7; 7 bases align to TRBD2. With 6 bases clipped from V and 5 bases from J, the junction kept 13 bases outside the gene matches. This CDR3 has 15 residues. CDR1 and CDR2 (germline): LNHDA, SQIVND (reference sequence).

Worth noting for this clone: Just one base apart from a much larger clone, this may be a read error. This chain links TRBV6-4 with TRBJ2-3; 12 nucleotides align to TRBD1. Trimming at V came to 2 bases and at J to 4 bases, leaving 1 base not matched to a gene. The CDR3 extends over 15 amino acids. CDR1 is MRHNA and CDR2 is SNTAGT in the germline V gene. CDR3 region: CASSDGTGGADTQYF. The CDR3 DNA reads TGTGCCAGCAGTGACGGGACAGGGGGCGCAGATACGCAGTATTTT.

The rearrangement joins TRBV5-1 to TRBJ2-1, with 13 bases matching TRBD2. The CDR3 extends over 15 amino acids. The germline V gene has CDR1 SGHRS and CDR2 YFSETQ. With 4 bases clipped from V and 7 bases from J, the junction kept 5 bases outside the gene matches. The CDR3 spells CASSGLAGVPNEQFF. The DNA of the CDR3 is TGCGCCAGCAGCGGACTAGCGGGAGTTCCGAATGAGCAGTTCTTC.